The clone carrying this TCR beta chain was picked up a small number of times. This entry is derived from a study of T cells in Graves' hyperthyroidism and ophthalmopathy. Amplified TCR beta CDR3 regions derived from RNA transcripts. The HTBI primer set drove a first-round RT-PCR of the TCR CDR3. TCRdb passed the multiplex PCR reads through MiXCR, listing each CDR3 protein once. The sample yields around 530,000 distinct CDR3 sequences, about a sixth seen once. Germline CDR1 and CDR2: DFQATT and SNEGSKA (reference sequence). CDR3 length equals 16 residues. V dropped 0 bases and J dropped 9; count of bases not matched to a gene: 11.

The chain joins TRBV20-1 to TRBJ2-1; 10 bases map to TRBD2. The sequenced sample was blood. This TCR derives from a woman aged 18-29 years with Graves' ophthalmopathy. CDR3: CSAREPGLAVQSEQFF. The CDR3, as DNA: TGCAGTGCTAGAGAACCAGGACTAGCGGTACAATCTGAGCAGTTCTTC.